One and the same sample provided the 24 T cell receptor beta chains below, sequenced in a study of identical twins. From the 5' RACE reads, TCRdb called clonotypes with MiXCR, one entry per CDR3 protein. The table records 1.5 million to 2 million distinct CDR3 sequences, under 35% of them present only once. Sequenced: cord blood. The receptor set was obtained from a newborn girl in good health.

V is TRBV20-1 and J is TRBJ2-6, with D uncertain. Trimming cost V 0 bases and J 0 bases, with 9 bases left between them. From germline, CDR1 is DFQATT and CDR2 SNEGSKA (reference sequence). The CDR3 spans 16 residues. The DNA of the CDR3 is TGCAGTGCTAGAGAGCATCCAGGCTCTGGGGCCAACGTCCTGACTTTC. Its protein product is CSAREHPGSGANVLTF.

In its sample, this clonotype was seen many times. The CDR3: CASSQDTGGGYEQYF. The CDR3 coding sequence is TGTGCCAGCAGCCAAGATACAGGTGGAGGCTACGAGCAGTACTTC. This chain connects TRBV4-2 to TRBJ2-7; D may be TRBD1 or TRBD2 (5 bases each). The germline gives CDR1 LGHNA, CDR2 YNFKEQ. The CDR3 runs to 15 residues. The V gene lost 0 bases and the J gene lost 3 bases, with 12 bases spanning the gap.

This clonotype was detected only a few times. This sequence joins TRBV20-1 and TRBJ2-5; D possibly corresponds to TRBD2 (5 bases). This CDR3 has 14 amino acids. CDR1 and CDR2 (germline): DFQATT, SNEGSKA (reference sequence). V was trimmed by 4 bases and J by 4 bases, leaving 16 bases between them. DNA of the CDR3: TGCAGTGCTACAGGACTCCCTCTCGGAGAGACCCAGTACTTC. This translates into CSATGLPLGETQYF.

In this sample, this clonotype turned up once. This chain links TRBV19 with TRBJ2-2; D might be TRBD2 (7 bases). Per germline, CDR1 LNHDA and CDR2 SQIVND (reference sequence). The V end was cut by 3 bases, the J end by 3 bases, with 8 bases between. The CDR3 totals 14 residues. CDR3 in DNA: TGTGCCAGTAGTATGGGGGGGCACACCGGGGAGCTGTTTTTT. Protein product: CASSMGGHTGELFF.

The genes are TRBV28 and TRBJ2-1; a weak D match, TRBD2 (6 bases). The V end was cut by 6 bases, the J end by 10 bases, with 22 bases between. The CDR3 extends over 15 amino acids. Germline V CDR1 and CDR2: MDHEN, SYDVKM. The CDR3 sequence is CASRPSAGPSYEQFF. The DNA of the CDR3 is TGTGCCAGCAGACCGAGTGCGGGGCCCTCCTACGAGCAGTTCTTC.

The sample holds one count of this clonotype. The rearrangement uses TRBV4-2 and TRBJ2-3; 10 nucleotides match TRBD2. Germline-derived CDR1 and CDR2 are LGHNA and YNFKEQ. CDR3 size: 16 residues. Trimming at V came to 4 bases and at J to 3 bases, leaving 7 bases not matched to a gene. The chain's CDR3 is CASSRKASGGTDTQYF. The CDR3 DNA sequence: TGTGCCAGCAGCCGCAAGGCTAGCGGGGGTACAGATACGCAGTATTTT.

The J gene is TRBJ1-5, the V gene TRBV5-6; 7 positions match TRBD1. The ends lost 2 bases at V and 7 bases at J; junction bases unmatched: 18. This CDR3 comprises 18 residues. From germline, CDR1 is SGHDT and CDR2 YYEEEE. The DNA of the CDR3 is TGTGCCAGCAGCTTTTTGATAATAAAGGGGGCGCAGGTCCAGCCCCAGCATTTT. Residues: CASSFLIIKGAQVQPQHF.

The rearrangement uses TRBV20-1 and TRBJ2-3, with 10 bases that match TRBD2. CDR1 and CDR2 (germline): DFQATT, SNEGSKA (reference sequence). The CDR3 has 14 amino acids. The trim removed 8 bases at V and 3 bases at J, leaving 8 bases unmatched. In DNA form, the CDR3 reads TGCAGTATACCGGGACTAGCGCTAACAGATACGCAGTATTTT. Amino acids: CSIPGLALTDTQYF.

As DNA, the CDR3 is TGTGCCATCAGTGACACTAGCGGGGAAAGGAGCTCAGATACGCAGTATTTT. This translates into CAISDTSGERSSDTQYF. This chain joins TRBV10-3 and TRBJ2-3, with 10 bases aligning to TRBD2. In germline, CDR1 is ENHRY, CDR2 SYGVKD. The CDR3 has 17 residues. J was trimmed by 4 bases and V by 3 bases; bases with no gene match: 10.

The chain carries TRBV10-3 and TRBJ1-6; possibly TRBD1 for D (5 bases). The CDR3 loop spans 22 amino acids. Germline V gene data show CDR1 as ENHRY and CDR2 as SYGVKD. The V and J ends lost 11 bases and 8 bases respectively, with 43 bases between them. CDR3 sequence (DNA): TGTGCCGCCTCGTCTGGGGGGGTCTATAATTCGGGGACTATTCTGGGCCATTCACCCCTCCACTTT. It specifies CAASSGGVYNSGTILGHSPLHF.

The CDR3, as DNA: TGTGCCAGCATGAACCTAAGGGCCTCCTATAATTCACCCCTCCACTTT. Translating gives CASMNLRASYNSPLHF. This sequence joins TRBV28 and TRBJ1-6; D is ambiguous. The V end lost 7 bases, the J end lost 0 bases, and 13 bases lay between the germline ends. Germline V gene lookup returns CDR1 MDHEN and CDR2 SYDVKM. The CDR3 covers 16 residues.

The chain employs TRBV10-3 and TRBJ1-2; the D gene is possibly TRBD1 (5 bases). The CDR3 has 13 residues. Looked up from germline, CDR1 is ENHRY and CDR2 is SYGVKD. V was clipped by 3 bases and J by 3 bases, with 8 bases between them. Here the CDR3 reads CAISEQADYGYTF. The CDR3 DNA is TGTGCCATCAGTGAACAGGCCGACTATGGCTACACCTTC.

The CDR3 DNA is TGTGCCACATCGTGGGACACTTTAGCCAAAAACATTCAGTACTTC. As protein: CATSWDTLAKNIQYF. The chain recombines TRBV6-1 with TRBJ2-4; D is perhaps TRBD1 (6 bases). Germline CDR1 MNHNS, CDR2 SASEGT. There are 15 residues in the CDR3. V lost 10 bases, J lost 0 bases, and 16 bases lay in between.

CDR3 residues: CASSLAGPQGGQPQHF. Here the CDR3 DNA reads TGCGCCAGCAGCTTGGCGGGCCCACAGGGAGGTCAGCCCCAGCATTTT. The chain employs TRBV5-1 and TRBJ1-5, with a possible D match to TRBD1 (6 bases). The CDR3 loop spans 16 amino acids. Germline lookup yields CDR1 SGHRS and CDR2 YFSETQ. Trimming took off 0 bases at V and 6 bases at J, with 16 bases between the two ends. Looking up the rest from reference TRBV5-1 and TRBJ1-5 gives the full variable domain: KAGVTQTPRYLIKTRGQQVTLSCSPISGHRSVSWYQQTPGQGLQFLFEYFSETQRNKGNFPGRFSGRQFSNSRSEMNVSTLELGDSALYLCASSLAGPQGGQPQHFGDGTRLSIL.

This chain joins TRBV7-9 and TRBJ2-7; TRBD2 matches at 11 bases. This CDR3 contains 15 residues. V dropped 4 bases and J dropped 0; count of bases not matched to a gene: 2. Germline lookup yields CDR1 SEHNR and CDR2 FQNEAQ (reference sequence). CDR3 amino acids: CASSSTSGTSYEQYF. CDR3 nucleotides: TGTGCCAGCAGCTCGACTAGCGGGACCTCCTACGAGCAGTACTTC.

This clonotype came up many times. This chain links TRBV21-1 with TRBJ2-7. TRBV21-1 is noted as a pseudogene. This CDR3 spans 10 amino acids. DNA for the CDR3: TGTGCCAGCACCTTCTACGAGCAGTACTTC. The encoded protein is CASTFYEQYF.

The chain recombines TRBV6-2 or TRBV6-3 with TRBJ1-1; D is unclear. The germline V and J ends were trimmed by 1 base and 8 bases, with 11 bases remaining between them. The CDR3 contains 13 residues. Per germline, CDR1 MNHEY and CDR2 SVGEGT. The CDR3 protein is CASSYLSGQEAFF. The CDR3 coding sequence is TGTGCCAGCAGTTACTTGTCTGGGCAAGAAGCTTTCTTT.

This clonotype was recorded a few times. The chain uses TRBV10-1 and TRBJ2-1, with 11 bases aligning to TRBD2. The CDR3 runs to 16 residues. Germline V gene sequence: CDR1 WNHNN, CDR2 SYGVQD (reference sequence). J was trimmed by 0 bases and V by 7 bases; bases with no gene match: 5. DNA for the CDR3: TGCGCCAGCACTAGCGGGGGGCCGCTCTCCTACAATGAGCAGTTCTTC. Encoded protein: CASTSGGPLSYNEQFF.

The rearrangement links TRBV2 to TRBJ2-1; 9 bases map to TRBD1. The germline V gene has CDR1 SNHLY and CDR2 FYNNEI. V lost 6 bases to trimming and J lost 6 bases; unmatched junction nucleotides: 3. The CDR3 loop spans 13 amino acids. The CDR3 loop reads CASRETGGNEQFF. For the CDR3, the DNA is TGTGCCAGCAGGGAGACAGGGGGCAATGAGCAGTTCTTC.

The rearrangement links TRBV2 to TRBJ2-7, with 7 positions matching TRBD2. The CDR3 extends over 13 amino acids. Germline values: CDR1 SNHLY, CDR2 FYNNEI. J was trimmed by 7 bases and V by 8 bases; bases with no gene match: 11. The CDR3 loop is CASRGGWGNEQYF. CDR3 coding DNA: TGTGCCAGCCGCGGGGGTTGGGGAAATGAGCAGTACTTC.

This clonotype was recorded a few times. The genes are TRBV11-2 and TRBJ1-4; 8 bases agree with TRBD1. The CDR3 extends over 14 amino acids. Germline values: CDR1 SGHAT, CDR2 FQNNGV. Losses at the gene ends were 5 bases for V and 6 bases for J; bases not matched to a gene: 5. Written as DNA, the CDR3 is TGTGCCAGCAGCAGGAACAGGGGGGATGAAAAACTGTTTTTT. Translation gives CASSRNRGDEKLFF.

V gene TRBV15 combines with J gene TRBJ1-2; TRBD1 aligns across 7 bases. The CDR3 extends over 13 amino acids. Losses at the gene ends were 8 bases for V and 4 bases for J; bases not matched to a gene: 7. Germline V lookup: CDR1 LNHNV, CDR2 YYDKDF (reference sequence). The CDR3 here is CATRGQATYGYTF. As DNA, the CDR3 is TGTGCCACCCGCGGACAGGCGACCTATGGCTACACCTTC. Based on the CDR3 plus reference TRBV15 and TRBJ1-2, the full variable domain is DAMVIQNPRYQVTQFGKPVTLSCSQTLNHNVMYWYQQKSSQAPKLLFHYYDKDFNNEADTPDNFQSRRPNTSFCFLDIRSPGLGDTAMYLCATRGQATYGYTFGSGTRLTVV.

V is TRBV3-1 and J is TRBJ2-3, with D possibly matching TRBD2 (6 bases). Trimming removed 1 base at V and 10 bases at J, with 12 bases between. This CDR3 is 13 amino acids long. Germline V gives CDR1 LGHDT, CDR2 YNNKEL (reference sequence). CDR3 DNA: TGTGCCAGCAGCCAAGCTAGCGAGATGGCGCAGTATTTT. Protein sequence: CASSQASEMAQYF.

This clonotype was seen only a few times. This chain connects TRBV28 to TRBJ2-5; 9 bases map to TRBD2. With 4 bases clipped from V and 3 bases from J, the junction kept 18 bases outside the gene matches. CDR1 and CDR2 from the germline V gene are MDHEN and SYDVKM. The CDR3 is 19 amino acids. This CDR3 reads CASSSQWVAGVWVEETQYF. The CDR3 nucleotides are TGTGCCAGCAGTTCCCAATGGGTAGCGGGAGTATGGGTAGAAGAGACCCAGTACTTC.